The entry below describes one TCR beta chain. Its antigen is still unknown. No qualities accompany the bases; no much larger clone lies one base away. These data come from a study of T-cell memory formation after mild COVID-19 (TCRdb year 2021). For the study in its entirety: TCR sequence clusters from the two donors were largely donor specific. In two donors, T-cell clones that expanded and contracted after mild COVID-19 were followed by sequencing TCRalpha and TCRbeta repertoires longitudinally. The cohort was made up of two young adult volunteers, one female and one male, who were previously healthy.

Sequencing took place on an Illumina NovaSeq 6000. cDNA libraries for TCRalpha and TCRbeta were prepared by 5'RACE using constant-segment primers, with sample barcodes and unique molecular identifiers added. RNA was extracted from every sample with Trizol reagent. Library amplification was performed in two PCR steps, and a second sample barcode and Illumina TruSeq adapters were introduced in the second step. Sequencing of libraries was performed on an Illumina NovaSeq with 2 x 150 bp paired-end reads. The source study handled its data this way. Demultiplexing of reads and collapsing into UMI-guided consensus sequences were performed with migec v1.2.7. Using mixcr v2.1.11, UMI consensuses were aligned to TRA and TRB V and J templates and then assembled into clonotypes. Expanded or contracted clonotypes were those called significant by both edgeR and NoisET, with noise models trained on biological replicates. For edgeR calls, the thresholds were a false discovery rate-adjusted p below 0.01 and a log2 fold-change of 1. As an exploratory analysis of dynamics, PCA with hierarchical clustering was applied to max-normalized trajectories of the 1000 most abundant clonotypes. The CD4 or CD8 phenotype of responding clones was assigned using the separately sequenced CD4+ and CD8+ repertoires. In-frame beta chains were kept once TCRdb had trimmed the public reads at Q25 with fastp and called clones with MiXCR. One record per CDR3 amino acid sequence lists the most common genes and DNA. It is TCRdb's table, rather than the study itself, that gives the V and J calls and clone size. Recorded for this sample are 410,000 or so distinct CDR3 sequences; about 25% of them occurred a single time. Of the sample, less than 15% falls within the top ten clones.

Here is what the overall study found, with its caveats: Some responding clones were detected in pre-infection memory, suggesting pre-existing cross-reactive memory T cells joined the SARS-CoV-2 response. SARS-CoV-2 specificity was not confirmed for the second-wave clones peaking on day 37. Clones that contracted from day 15 to 85 showed balanced CD4/CD8 phenotypes, whereas a second wave of clones that expanded from day 15 to 37 leaned towards CD4+. Contracting CD4+ clones were located mainly in the CM and EM memory subsets, whereas CD8+ clones were found to be enriched in EMRA. The study included only a couple of mild cases, and larger cohorts that include severe cases with pre-infection samples were judged to be necessary.

Ficoll-Paque density gradient centrifugation was used to isolate PBMCs. The sequence derives from an adult woman who had mild COVID-19 (a few samples of this study predate the infection). The sample titles of this study are shuffled in the database, so cell type and time point are left out; the donor was told from shared clones. Source material: PBMCs or a T cell subset sorted from them (not recorded which).

The DNA sequence is given as TGTGCCAGCAGCTTAACCATCCCTGCCGATGAGCAGTTCTTC. Its protein reads: CASSLTIPADEQFF. Rearrangement joined TRBV7-2 to TRBJ2-1; the D gene remains uncertain. The CDR3 holds 14 amino acids from the cysteine to the phenylalanine. The read is trimmed to its CDR3 DNA, 42 bases read in frame from base 1. The germline V gene provides CDR1 SGHTA and CDR2 FQGNSA. Trimming takes 2 bases from V and 8 bases from J, and the germline ends sit 13 bases apart.